The clone carrying this TCR beta chain was seen a single time. Antigen specificity is unknown. This specimen belongs to a study of brain T cells in children with intractable seizures. Findings and limits, study-wide: HCMV serostatus was not known, and viral specificity came from CDR3 similarity only. Absence of clones before surgery may stem from lower sequencing depth.

Germline CDR1 and CDR2: GTSNPN and SVGIG (reference sequence). The CDR3 has 12 residues. The ends were cut back, 1 base at V and 9 bases at J, with 10 bases in the middle. Assay used: immunoSEQ multiplex PCR; TCRdb lists only in-frame clones, some missing. The sample includes 110,000 or so clones, around 94% of them seen just once. Patients received at least one anti-epileptic drug before surgery. The clonotype originates from a boy under two years old with hemimegalencephaly and intractable seizures. Specimen: peripheral blood, collected at surgery. This rearrangement joins TRBV30 to TRBJ2-1; D is uncertain. This CDR3 reads CAWSADWPEQFF. Written as DNA, the CDR3 is TGTGCCTGGAGTGCCGACTGGCCTGAGCAGTTCTTC.